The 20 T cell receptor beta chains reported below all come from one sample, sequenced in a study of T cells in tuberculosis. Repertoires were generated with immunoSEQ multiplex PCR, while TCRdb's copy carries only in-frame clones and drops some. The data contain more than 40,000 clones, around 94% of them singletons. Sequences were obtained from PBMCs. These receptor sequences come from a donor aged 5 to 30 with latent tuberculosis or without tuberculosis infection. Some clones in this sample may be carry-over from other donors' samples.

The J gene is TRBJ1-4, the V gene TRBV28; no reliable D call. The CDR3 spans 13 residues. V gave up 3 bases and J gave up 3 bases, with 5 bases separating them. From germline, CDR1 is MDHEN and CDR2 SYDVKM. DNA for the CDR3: TGTGCCAGCAGTTTTTCAGCTAATGAAAAACTGTTTTTT. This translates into CASSFSANEKLFF.

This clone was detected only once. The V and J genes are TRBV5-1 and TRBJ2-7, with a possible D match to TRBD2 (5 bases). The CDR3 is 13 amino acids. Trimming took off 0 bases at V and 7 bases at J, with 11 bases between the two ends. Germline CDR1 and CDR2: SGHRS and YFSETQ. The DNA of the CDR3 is TGCGCCAGCAGCTTGGTAAGCGGTCTAGAGCAGTACTTC. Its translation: CASSLVSGLEQYF.

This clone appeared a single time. CDR3 nucleotide sequence: TGTGCCAGCAGTTTCGGGCAGGGGGGTAAAGAGACCCAGTACTTC. It yields the protein CASSFGQGGKETQYF. The V gene is TRBV28, the J gene TRBJ2-5; a weak D match, TRBD1 (7 bases). Trimming stripped 3 bases from V and 3 bases from J, with 14 bases between. The germline CDR1 and CDR2 sequences are MDHEN and SYDVKM. The CDR3 length is 15 residues. Based on the CDR3 plus reference TRBV28 and TRBJ2-5, the full variable domain is DVKVTQSSRYLVKRTGEKVFLECVQDMDHENMFWYRQDPGLGLRLIYFSYDVKMKEKGDIPEGYSVSREKKERFSLILESASTNQTSMYLCASSFGQGGKETQYFGPGTRLLVL.

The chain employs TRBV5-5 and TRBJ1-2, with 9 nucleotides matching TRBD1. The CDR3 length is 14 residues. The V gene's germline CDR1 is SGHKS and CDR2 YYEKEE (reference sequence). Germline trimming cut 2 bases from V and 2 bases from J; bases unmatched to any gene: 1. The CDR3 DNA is TGTGCCAGCAGCTTCACAGGGGGCAACTATGGCTACACCTTC. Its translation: CASSFTGGNYGYTF.

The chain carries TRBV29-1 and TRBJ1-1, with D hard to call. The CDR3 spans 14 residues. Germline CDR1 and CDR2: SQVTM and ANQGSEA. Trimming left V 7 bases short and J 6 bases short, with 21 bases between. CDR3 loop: CSASGGWQFAEAFF. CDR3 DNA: TGCAGCGCCTCCGGAGGGTGGCAGTTCGCTGAAGCTTTCTTT.

The CDR3 is CASSETGGVKNSPLHF. In nucleotides, the CDR3 is TGCGCCAGCAGCGAAACAGGGGGAGTCAAAAATTCACCCCTCCACTTT. The V gene is TRBV4-3, the J gene TRBJ1-6; 8 nucleotides line up with TRBD1. CDR3 size: 16 residues. Trimming removed 5 bases from V and 7 bases from J; junction bases left unmatched: 10. Germline V CDR1 and CDR2: LGHNA, YSLEER.

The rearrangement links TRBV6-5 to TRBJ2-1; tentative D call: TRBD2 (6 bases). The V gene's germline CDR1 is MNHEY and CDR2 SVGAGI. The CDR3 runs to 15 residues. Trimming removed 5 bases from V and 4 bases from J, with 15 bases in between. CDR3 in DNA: TGTGCCAGCAGTCCCTTGATAGCGGAGTACAATGAGCAGTTCTTC. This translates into CASSPLIAEYNEQFF.

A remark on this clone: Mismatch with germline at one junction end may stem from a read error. For the CDR3, the DNA is TGTGCCAGCAGCCACCGGGGAATGAACGCTGAAGCTTTCTTT. It is translated as CASSHRGMNAEAFF. V is TRBV28 and J is TRBJ1-1; no clear D gene. Germline V CDR1 and CDR2: MDHEN, SYDVKM. The CDR3 is 14 residues long.

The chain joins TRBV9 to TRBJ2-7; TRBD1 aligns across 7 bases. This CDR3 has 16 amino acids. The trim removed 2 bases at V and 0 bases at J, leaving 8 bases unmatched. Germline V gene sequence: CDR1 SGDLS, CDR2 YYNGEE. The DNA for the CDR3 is TGTGCCAGCAGCGTTTCCCGGGACAGAGACTCCTACGAGCAGTACTTC. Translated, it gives CASSVSRDRDSYEQYF.

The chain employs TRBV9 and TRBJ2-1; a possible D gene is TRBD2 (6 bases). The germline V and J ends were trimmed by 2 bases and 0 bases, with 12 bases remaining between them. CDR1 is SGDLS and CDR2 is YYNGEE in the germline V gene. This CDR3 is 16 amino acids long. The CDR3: CASSVGGTPSYNEQFF. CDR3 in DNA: TGTGCCAGCAGCGTCGGCGGGACCCCCTCCTACAATGAGCAGTTCTTC.

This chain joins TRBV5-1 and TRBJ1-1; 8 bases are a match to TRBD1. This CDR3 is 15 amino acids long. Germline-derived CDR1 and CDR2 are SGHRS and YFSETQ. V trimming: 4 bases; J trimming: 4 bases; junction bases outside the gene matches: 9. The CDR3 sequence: CASSIGTGLSTEAFF. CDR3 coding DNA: TGCGCCAGCAGCATCGGGACAGGTCTTAGCACTGAAGCTTTCTTT.

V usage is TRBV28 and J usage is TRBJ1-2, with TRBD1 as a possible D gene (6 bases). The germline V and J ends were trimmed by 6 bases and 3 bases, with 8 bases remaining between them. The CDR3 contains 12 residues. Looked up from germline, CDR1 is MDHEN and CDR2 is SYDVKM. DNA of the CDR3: TGTGCCAGCAGCAGGGGTGACTATGGCTACACCTTC. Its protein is CASSRGDYGYTF.

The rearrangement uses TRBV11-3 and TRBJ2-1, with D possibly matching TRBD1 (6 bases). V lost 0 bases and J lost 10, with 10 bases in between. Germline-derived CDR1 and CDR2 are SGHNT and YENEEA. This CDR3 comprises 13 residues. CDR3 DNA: TGTGCCAGCAGCTTAGATACCAGGGGCGAGCAGTTCTTC. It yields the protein CASSLDTRGEQFF.

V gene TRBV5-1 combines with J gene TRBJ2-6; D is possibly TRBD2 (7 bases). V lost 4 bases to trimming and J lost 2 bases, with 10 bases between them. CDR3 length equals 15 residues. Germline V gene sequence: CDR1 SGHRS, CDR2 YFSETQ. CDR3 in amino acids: CASSQGGAGANVLTF. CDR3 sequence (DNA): TGCGCCAGCAGCCAAGGGGGGGCTGGGGCCAACGTCCTGACTTTC.

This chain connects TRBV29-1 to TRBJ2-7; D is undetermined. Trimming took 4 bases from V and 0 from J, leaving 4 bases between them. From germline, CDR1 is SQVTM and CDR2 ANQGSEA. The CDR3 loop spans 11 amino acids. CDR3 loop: CSVVGSYEQYF. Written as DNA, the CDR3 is TGCAGCGTTGTCGGCTCCTACGAGCAGTACTTC.

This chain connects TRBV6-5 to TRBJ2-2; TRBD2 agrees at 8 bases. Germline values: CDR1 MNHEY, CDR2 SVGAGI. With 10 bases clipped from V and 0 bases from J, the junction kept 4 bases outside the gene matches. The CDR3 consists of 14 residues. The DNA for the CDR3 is TGTGCCACCCTAGCGGGCGCGAACACCGGGGAGCTGTTTTTT. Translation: CATLAGANTGELFF.

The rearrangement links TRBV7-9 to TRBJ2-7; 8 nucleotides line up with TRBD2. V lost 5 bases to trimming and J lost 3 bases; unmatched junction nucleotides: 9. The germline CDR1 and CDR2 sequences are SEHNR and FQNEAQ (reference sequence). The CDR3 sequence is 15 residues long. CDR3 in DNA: TGTGCCAGCAGCCCCTTGGTGGCGGGAGGCTACGAGCAGTACTTC. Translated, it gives CASSPLVAGGYEQYF.

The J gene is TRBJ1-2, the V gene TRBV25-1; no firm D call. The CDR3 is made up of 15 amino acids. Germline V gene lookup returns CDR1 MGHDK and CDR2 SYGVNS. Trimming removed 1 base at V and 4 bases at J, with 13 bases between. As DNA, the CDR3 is TGTGCCAGCAGTGAATGGGCAGCTAATCCCTATGGCTACACCTTC. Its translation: CASSEWAANPYGYTF.

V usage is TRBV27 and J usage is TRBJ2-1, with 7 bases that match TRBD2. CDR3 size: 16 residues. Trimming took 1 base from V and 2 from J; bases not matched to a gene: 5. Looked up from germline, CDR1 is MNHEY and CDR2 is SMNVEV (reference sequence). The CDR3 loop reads CASSLLAGATYNEQFF. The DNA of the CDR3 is TGTGCCAGCAGTTTATTGGCGGGAGCAACCTACAATGAGCAGTTCTTC.

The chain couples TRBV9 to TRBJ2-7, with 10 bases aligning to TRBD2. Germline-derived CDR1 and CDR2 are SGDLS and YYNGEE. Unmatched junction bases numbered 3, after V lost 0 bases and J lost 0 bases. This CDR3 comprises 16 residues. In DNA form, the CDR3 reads TGTGCCAGCAGCGTAGATAGCGGGAGGTCCTCCTACGAGCAGTACTTC. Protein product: CASSVDSGRSSYEQYF.